This TCR beta chain is drawn from a study of shared clonotypes between healthy human individuals. Naivety among CD8 cells was defined by CD45RO negativity and positive CCR7 selection, thereby excluding terminally differentiated effector memory CD45RA+ cells. Measured with immunoSEQ multiplex PCR; TCRdb has only the in-frame clones, and not every one. Found here are about 2 million clones, about 95% of them singletons; the top ten hold more than 0.95%. Germline CDR1 SGHNT, CDR2 YYREEE (reference sequence). J lost 1 base, V lost 5 bases, and 4 bases had no gene match. This CDR3 comprises 15 residues. Worth noting for this clone: Antigen: not known.

General observations from the study: Clonotype sharing among donors was expected to depend on sequencing depth.

Sequences were obtained from naive CD8+ T cells sorted from blood. This chain connects TRBV5-4 to TRBJ2-1; 9 bases match TRBD2. The TCR sequence derives from a man younger than 35 in good health. The CDR3 sequence: CASRQREASYNEQFF. The CDR3 bases are TGTGCCAGCAGACAGCGGGAGGCGTCCTACAATGAGCAGTTCTTC.